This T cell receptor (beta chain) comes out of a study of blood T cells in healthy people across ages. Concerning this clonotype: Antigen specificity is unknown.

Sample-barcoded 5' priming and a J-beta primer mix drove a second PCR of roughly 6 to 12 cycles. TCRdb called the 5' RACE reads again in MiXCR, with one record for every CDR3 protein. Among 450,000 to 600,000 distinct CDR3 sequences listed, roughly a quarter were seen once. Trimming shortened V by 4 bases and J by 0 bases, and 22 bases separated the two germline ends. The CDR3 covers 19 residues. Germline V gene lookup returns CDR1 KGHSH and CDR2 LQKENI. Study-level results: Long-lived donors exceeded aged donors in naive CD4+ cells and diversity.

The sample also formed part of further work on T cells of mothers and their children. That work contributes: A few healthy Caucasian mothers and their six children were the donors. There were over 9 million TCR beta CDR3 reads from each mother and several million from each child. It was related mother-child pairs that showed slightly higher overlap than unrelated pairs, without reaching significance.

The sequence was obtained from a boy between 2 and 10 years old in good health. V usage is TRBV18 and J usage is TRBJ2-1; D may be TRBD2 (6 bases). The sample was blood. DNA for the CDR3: TGTGCCAGCTCACGCATTCGGGGGTCTCGGAGCATCTCCTACAATGAGCAGTTCTTC. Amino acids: CASSRIRGSRSISYNEQFF.